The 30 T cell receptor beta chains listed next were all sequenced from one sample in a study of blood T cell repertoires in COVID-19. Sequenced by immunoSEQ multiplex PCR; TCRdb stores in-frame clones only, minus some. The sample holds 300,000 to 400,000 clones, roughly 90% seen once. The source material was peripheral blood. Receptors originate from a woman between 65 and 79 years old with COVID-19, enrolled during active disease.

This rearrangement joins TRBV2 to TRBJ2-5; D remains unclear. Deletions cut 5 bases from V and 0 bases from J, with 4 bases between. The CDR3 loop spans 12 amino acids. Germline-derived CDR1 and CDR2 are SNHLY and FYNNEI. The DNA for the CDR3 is TGTGCCAGCAGTCGGGACCAAGAGACCCAGTACTTC. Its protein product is CASSRDQETQYF. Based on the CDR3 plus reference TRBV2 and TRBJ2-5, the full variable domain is EPEVTQTPSHQVTQMGQEVILRCVPISNHLYFYWYRQILGQKVEFLVSFYNNEISEKSEIFDDQFSVERPDGSNFTLKIRSTKLEDSAMYFCASSRDQETQYFGPGTRLLVL.

The CDR3 spells CASRPLAGPYEQYF. CDR3 nucleotide sequence: TGTGCCAGCAGACCACTAGCGGGGCCCTACGAGCAGTACTTC. This rearrangement joins TRBV6-5 to TRBJ2-7; TRBD2 matches 10 bases. Germline assignment: CDR1 MNHEY and CDR2 SVGAGI. The CDR3 has 14 residues. The trim removed 6 bases at V and 2 bases at J, leaving 4 bases unmatched.

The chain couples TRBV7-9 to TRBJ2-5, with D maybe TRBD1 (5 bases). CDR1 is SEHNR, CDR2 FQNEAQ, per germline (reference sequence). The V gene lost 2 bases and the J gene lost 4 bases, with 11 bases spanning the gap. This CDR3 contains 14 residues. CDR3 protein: CASSLSGIRETQYF. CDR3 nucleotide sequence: TGTGCCAGCAGCTTATCAGGGATAAGAGAGACCCAGTACTTC. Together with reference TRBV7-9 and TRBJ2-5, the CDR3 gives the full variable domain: DTGVSQNPRHKITKRGQNVTFRCDPISEHNRLYWYRQTLGQGPEFLTYFQNEAQLEKSRLLSDRFSAERPKGSFSTLEIQRTEQGDSAMYLCASSLSGIRETQYFGPGTRLLVL.

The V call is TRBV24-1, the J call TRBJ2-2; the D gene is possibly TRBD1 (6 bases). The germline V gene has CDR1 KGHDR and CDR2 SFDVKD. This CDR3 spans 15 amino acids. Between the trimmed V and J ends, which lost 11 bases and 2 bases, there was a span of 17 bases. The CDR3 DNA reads TGTGCCAGTGAAGGGACACGGATCAACACCGGGGAGCTGTTTTTT. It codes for CASEGTRINTGELFF.

The CDR3 DNA sequence: TGTGCCAGTAGTGCCTGGACAGGGGCAACTAATGAAAAACTGTTTTTT. It codes for CASSAWTGATNEKLFF. The chain couples TRBV19 to TRBJ1-4, with 9 bases identical to TRBD1. V lost 5 bases and J lost 0; bases outside the gene matches: 4. This CDR3 contains 16 residues. Germline V gene data show CDR1 as LNHDA and CDR2 as SQIVND (reference sequence).

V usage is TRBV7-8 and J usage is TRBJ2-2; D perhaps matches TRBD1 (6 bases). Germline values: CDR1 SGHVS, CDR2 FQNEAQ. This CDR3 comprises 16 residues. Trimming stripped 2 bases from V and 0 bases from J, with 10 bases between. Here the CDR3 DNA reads TGTGCCAGCAGCTTAATAGAGGGGGCGAACACCGGGGAGCTGTTTTTT. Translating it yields CASSLIEGANTGELFF.

The CDR3 loop is CASSQNYPGLAYEQYF. CDR3 sequence (DNA): TGCGCCAGCAGCCAGAATTACCCGGGACTAGCGTACGAGCAGTACTTC. The V gene is TRBV4-1, the J gene TRBJ2-7; 10 nucleotides align to TRBD2. J was trimmed by 4 bases and V by 3 bases; bases with no gene match: 9. CDR3 length equals 16 residues. The germline V gene has CDR1 MGHRA and CDR2 YSYEKL.

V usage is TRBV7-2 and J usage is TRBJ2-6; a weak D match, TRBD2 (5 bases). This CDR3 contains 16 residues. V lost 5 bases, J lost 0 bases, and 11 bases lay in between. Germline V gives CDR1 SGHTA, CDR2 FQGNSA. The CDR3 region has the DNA TGTGCCAGCAGCCCACGGAGGAGCTCTGGGGCCAACGTCCTGACTTTC. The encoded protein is CASSPRRSSGANVLTF.

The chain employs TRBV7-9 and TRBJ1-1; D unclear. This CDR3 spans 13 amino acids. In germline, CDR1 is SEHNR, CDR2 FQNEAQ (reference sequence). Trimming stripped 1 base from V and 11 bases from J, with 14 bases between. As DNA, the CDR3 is TGTGCCAGCAGCTTAGGCTTAGAGCCGGGGGCTTTCTTT. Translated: CASSLGLEPGAFF.

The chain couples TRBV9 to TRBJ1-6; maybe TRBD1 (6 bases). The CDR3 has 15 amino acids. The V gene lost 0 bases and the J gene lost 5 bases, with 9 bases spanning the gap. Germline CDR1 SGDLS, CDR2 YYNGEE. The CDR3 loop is CASSVEDRNNSPLHF. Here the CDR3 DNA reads TGTGCCAGCAGCGTAGAGGACAGAAATAATTCACCCCTCCACTTT.

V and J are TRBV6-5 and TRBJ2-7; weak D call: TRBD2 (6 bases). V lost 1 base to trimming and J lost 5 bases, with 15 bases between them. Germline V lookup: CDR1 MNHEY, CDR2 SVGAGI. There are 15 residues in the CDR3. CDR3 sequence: CASSYWRDFSHEQYF. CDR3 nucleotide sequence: TGTGCCAGCAGTTACTGGCGGGACTTTTCCCACGAGCAGTACTTC.

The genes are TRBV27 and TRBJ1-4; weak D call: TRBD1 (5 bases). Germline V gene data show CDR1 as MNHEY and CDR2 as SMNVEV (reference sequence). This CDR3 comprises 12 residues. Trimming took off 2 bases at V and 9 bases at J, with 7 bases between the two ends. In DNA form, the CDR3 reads TGTGCCAGCAGTTTACCAGGGAAAAAACTGTTTTTT. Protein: CASSLPGKKLFF. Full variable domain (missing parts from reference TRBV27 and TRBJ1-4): EAQVTQNPRYLITVTGKKLTVTCSQNMNHEYMSWYRQDPGLGLRQIYYSMNVEVTDKGDVPEGYKVSRKEKRNFPLILESPSPNQTSLYFCASSLPGKKLFFGSGTQLSVL.

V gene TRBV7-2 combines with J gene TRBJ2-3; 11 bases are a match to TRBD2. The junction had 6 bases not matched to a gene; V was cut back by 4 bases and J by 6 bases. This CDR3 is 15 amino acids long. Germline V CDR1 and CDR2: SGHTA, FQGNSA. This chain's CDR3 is CASSYSGGAEDTQYF. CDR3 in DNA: TGTGCCAGCAGCTATAGCGGGGGGGCCGAGGATACGCAGTATTTT.

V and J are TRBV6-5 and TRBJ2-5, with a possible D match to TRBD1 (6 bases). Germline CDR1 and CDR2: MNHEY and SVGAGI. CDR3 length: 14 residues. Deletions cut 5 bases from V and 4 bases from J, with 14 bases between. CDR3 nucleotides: TGTGCCAGCAGTCCCACAGGGTTTGGAGAGACCCAGTACTTC. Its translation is CASSPTGFGETQYF.

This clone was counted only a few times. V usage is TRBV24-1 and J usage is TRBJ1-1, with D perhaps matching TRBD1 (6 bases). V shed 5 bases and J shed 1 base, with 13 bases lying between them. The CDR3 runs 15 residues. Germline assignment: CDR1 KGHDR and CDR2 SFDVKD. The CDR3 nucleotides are TGTGCCACCAGTGGGACCACAGGGACGAACACTGAAGCTTTCTTT. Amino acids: CATSGTTGTNTEAFF.

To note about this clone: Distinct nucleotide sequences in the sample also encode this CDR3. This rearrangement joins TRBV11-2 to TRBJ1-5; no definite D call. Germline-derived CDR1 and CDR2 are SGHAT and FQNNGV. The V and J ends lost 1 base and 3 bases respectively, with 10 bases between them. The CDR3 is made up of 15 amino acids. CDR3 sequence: CASSLAPGSNQPQHF. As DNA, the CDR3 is TGTGCCAGCAGCTTAGCCCCCGGGTCCAATCAGCCCCAGCATTTT. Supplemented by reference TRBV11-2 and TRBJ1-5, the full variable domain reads EAGVAQSPRYKIIEKRQSVAFWCNPISGHATLYWYQQILGQGPKLLIQFQNNGVVDDSQLPKDRFSAERLKGVDSTLKIQPAKLEDSAVYLCASSLAPGSNQPQHFGDGTRLSIL.

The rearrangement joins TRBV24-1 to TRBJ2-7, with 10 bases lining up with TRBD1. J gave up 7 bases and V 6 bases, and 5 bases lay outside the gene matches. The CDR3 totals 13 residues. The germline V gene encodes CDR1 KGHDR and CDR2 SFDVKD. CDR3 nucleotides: TGTGCCACCAGTACCGGGACAGGGGTGGAGCAGTACTTC. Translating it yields CATSTGTGVEQYF.

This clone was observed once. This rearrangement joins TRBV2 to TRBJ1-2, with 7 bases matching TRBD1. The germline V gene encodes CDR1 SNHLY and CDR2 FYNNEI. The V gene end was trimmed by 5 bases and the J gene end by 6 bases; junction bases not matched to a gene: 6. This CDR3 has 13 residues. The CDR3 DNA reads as TGTGCCAGCAGTACGGACAGGTCGGATGGCTACACCTTC. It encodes CASSTDRSDGYTF.

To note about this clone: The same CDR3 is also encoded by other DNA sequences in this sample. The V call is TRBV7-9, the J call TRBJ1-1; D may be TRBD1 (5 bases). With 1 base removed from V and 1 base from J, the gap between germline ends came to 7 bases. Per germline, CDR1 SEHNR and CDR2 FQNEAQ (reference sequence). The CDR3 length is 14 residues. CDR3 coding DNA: TGTGCCAGCAGCTTAGGACAGACGAACACTGAAGCTTTCTTT. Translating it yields CASSLGQTNTEAFF.

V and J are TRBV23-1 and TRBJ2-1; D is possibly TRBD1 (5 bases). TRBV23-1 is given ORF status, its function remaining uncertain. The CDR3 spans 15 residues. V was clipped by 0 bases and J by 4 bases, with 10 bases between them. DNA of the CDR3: TGCGCCAGCAGTCAATCGGCAGGGTTATACAATGAGCAGTTCTTC. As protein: CASSQSAGLYNEQFF.

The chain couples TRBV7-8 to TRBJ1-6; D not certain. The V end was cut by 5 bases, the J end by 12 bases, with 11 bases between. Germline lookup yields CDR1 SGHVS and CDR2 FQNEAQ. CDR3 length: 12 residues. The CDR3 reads CASSRFNGPLHF. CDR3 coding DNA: TGTGCCAGCAGCCGCTTCAACGGACCCCTCCACTTT.

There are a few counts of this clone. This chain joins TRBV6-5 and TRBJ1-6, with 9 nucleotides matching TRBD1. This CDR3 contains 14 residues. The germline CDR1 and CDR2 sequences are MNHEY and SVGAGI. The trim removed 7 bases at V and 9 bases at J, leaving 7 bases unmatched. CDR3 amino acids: CASTWGTGSSPLHF. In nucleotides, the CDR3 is TGTGCCAGCACCTGGGGGACAGGGAGTTCACCCCTCCACTTT.

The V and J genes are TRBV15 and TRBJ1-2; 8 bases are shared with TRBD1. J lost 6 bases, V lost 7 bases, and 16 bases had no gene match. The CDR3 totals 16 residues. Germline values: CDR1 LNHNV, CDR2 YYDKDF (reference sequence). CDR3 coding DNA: TGTGCCACCATACACCGAGGGGACCGACAGGGGAATGGCTACACCTTC. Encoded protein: CATIHRGDRQGNGYTF.

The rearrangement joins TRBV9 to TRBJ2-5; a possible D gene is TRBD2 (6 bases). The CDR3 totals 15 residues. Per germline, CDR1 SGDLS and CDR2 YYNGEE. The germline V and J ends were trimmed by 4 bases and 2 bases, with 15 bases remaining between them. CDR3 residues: CASSSTGAVQETQYF. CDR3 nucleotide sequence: TGTGCCAGCAGCTCTACGGGAGCTGTGCAAGAGACCCAGTACTTC.

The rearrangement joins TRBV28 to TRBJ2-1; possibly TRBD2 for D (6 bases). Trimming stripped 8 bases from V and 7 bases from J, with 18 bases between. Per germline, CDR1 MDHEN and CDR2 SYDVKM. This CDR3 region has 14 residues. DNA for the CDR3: TGTGCCAGCCGGACTGGCGGGGTGGGGAATGAGCAGTTCTTC. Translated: CASRTGGVGNEQFF.

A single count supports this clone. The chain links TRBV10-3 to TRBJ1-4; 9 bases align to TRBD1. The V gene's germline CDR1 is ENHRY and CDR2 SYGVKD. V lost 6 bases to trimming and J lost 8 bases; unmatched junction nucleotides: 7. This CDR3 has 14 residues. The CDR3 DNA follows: TGTGCCATCAGGGAGGGACAGGGAGGAGAAAAACTGTTTTTT. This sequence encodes CAIREGQGGEKLFF.

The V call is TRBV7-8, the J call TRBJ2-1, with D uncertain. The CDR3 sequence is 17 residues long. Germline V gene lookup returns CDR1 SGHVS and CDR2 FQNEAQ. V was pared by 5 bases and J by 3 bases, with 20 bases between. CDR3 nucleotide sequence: TGTGCCAGCAGCCCTCACGAGGCCGGGTTTCACTACAATGAGCAGTTCTTC. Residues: CASSPHEAGFHYNEQFF.

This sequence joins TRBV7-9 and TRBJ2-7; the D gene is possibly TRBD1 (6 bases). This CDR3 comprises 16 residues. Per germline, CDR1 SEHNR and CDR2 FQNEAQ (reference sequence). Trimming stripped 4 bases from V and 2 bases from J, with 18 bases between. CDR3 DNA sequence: TGTGCCAGCAGCTCGCCCCCCACAGGGAACCCCTACGAGCAGTACTTC. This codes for CASSSPPTGNPYEQYF. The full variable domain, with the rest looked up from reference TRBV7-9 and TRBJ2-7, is DTGVSQNPRHKITKRGQNVTFRCDPISEHNRLYWYRQTLGQGPEFLTYFQNEAQLEKSRLLSDRFSAERPKGSFSTLEIQRTEQGDSAMYLCASSSPPTGNPYEQYFGPGTRLTVT.

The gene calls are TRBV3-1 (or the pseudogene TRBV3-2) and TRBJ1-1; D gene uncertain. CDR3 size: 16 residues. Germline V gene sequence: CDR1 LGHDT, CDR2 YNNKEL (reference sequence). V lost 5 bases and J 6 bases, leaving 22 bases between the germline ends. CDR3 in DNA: TGTGCCAGCAGCTACCAAGACCCCCCCGGGTGGTCTGAAGCTTTCTTT. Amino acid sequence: CASSYQDPPGWSEAFF.

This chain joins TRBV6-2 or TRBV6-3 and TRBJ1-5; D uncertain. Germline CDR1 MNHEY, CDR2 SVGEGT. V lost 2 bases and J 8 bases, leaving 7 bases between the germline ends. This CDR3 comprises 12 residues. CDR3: CASSYPEEPQHF. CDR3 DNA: TGTGCCAGCAGTTACCCCGAGGAGCCCCAGCATTTT.